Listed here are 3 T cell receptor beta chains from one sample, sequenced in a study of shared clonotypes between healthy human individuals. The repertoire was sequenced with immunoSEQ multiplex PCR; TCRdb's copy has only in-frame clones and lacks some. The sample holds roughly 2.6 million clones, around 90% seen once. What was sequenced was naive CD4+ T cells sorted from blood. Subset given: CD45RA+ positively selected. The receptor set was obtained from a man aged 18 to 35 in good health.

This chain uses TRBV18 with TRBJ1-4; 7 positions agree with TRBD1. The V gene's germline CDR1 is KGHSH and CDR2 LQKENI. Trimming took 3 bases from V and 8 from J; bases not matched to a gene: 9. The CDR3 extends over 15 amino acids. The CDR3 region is CASSPERGQAEKLFF. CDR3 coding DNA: TGTGCCAGCTCACCCGAACGCGGACAGGCCGAAAAACTGTTTTTT.

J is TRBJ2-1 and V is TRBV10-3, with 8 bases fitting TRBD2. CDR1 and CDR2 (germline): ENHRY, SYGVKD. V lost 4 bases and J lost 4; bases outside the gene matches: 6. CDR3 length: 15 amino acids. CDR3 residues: CAISGGTSPYNEQFF. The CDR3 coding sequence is TGTGCCATCAGTGGCGGGACTAGTCCTTACAATGAGCAGTTCTTC.

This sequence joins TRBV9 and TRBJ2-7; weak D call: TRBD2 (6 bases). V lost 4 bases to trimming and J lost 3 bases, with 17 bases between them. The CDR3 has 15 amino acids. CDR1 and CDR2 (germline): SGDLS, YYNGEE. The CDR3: CASSPDGDLYYEQYF. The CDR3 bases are TGTGCCAGCAGCCCAGATGGGGACTTGTACTACGAGCAGTACTTC.